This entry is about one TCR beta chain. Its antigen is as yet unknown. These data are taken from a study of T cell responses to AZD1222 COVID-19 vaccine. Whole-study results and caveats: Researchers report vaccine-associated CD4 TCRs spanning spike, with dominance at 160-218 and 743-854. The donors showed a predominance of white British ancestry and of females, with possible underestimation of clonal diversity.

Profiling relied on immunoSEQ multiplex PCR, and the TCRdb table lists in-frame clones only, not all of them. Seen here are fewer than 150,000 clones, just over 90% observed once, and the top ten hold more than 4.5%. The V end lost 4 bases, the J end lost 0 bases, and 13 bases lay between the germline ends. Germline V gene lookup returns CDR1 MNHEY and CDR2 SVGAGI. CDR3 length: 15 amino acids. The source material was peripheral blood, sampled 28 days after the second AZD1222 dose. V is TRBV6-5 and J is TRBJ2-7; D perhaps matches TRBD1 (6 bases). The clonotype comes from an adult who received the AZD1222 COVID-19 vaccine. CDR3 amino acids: CASSWGQRSSYEQYF. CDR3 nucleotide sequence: TGTGCCAGCAGTTGGGGACAAAGGAGCTCCTACGAGCAGTACTTC.